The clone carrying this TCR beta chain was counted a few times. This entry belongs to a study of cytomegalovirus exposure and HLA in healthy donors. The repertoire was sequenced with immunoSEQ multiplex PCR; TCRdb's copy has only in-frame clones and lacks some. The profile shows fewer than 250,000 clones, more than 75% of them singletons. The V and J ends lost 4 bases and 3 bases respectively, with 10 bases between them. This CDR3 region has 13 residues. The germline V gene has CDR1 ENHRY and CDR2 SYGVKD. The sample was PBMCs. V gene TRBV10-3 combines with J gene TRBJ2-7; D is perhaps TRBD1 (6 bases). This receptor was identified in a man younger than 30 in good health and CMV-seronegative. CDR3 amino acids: CAISGQQGYEQYF. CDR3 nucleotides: TGTGCCATCAGTGGACAACAGGGCTACGAGCAGTACTTC.